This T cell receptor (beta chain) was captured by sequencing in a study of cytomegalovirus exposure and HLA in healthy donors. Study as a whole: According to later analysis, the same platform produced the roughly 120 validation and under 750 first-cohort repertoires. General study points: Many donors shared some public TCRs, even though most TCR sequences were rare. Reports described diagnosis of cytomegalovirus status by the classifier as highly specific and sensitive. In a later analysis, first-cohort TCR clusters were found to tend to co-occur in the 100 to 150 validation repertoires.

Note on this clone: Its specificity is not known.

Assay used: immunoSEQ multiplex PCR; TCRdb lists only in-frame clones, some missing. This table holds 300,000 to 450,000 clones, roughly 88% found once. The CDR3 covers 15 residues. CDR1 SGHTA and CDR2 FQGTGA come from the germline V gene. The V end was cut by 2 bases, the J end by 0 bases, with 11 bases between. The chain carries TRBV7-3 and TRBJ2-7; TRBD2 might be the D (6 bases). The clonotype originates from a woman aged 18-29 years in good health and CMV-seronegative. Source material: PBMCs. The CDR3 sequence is CASSLGGIPSYEQYF. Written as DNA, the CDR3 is TGTGCCAGCAGCTTAGGAGGGATACCCTCCTACGAGCAGTACTTC.